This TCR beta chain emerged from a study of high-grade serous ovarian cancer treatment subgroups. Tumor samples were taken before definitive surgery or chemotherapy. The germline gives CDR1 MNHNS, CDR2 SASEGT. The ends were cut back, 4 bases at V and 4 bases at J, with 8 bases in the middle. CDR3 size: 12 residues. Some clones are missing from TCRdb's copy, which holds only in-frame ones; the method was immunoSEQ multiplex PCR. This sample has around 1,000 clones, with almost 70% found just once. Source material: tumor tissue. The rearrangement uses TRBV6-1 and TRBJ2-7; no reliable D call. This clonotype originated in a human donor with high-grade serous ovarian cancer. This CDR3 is CASSVQAYEQYF. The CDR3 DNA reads TGTGCCAGCAGTGTTCAGGCATACGAGCAGTACTTC.